The sequence of this T cell receptor (beta chain) was determined in a study of blood T cell repertoires in COVID-19. Study-wide background: Samples representing acute and convalescent COVID-19 were sourced from the United States, Italy and Spain.

The CDR3 loop spans 12 amino acids. The germline CDR1 and CDR2 sequences are MNHEY and SVGAGI. The repertoire was sequenced with immunoSEQ multiplex PCR; TCRdb's copy has only in-frame clones and lacks some. The table has around 230,000 clones, under 90% seen once. This clone was detected only a few times. The receptor was derived from a middle-aged man with COVID-19, enrolled during active disease. Specimen: peripheral blood. This chain connects TRBV6-5 to TRBJ1-2; the D is unclear. The CDR3 sequence: CASGPLRYGYTF. The CDR3 DNA sequence: TGTGCAAGCGGCCCCCTCCGCTATGGCTACACCTTC.